This T cell receptor beta chain was sequenced for a study of tumor-infiltrating lymphocytes in glioblastoma multiforme. A note on this clonotype: Its antigen remains unknown.

Findings of the study overall: Just one glioblastoma patient contributed to the TCR-mutation comparison. The T cells in this sample were not sorted into functional subsets. Detected clone frequencies may not reflect cell counts, being RNA-based.

Three nested ARM-PCR rounds with V-beta and C-beta primers built TCRB libraries. TCRdb ran MiXCR on the multiplex PCR reads and lists one entry per CDR3 protein. The sample lists about 8,400 distinct CDR3 sequences; nearly 75% were seen once. The sequenced sample consisted of brain tumor tissue. The TCR sequence derives from a male donor with glioblastoma.

As DNA, the CDR3 is TGTGCCAGCAGCAAGGGGGGGGCGCATATGAACACTGAAGCTTTCTTT. Encoded protein: CASSKGGAHMNTEAFF. The chain has TRBV11-2 and TRBJ1-1; maybe TRBD1 (6 bases). The V end was cut by 5 bases, the J end by 0 bases, with 16 bases between. Germline V lookup: CDR1 SGHAT, CDR2 FQNNGV. The CDR3 has 16 residues.